This entry concerns a single TCR beta chain. The antigen this receptor binds is unknown. No qualities accompany the bases; no much larger clone lies one base away. The immunoSEQ Assay, a bias-controlled multiplex PCR, was used to amplify TCRbeta CDR3 regions from genomic DNA. In the original analysis: The number of nucleated cells in each sample was estimated by amplification of reference gene primers within the assay. To quantify the absolute abundance of each unique TCRbeta CDR3 rearrangement, sequence reads were collapsed and filtered. Productive Simpson clonality was computed per sample as the square root of Simpson's diversity index over productive rearrangements. In its TCRdb copy, this immuneACCESS table keeps in-frame sequences only and misses some clones. Where compared with another copy, unresolved V genes explain less than half of these, and the others have no known cause. The V and J calls and clone size are taken from that table; D and trimming were inferred from the DNA. This sample comprises under 200,000 clones, roughly 86% of them detected only once. About 6.5% of the sample comes from the top ten.

Whole blood was collected in K2EDTA tubes by collaborating institutions according to the institutions' own protocols. For TCRbeta analysis, collaborators shipped samples in one of three forms: frozen whole blood, isolated PBMCs, or DNA extracted from either of those sample types. This sample stems from a study of blood T cell repertoires in COVID-19 (dated by TCRdb to 2018 to 2021). Study-level background: Collaborator samples came from the United States, Italy and Spain and covered acute and convalescent phases of COVID-19. The prospective study material was composed of cDNA or gDNA derived from T cells, B-cell-depleted T cells, or PBMCs. Deeply sampled blood TCRbeta repertoires from subjects exposed to, actively infected with, or recovered from COVID-19 were included in the dataset. A freely available public database, intended as a resource for researchers studying the immune response to SARS-CoV-2, is where the repertoires were released. The samples were drawn from two sources: the first 160 participants of the ongoing ImmuneRACE study, and fewer than 1,500 subjects contributed by 6 global collaborators. Nearly every sample came with metadata listing a de-identified subject ID, COVID-19 status, age in years and sex. Where HLA class I and class II types were available, the types were taken from metadata supplied by the sample provider, not from assay-based typing.

Findings and caveats that apply to the study as a whole: The amount of clinical and demographic metadata varied by source and participant and was provided uncurated.

The germline V gene provides CDR1 ENHRY and CDR2 SYGVKD. V is cut back by 6 bases and J by 4 bases, with 5 bases in the junction unmatched. Spanning cysteine to phenylalanine, the CDR3 consists of 14 amino acids. The read is trimmed to its CDR3 DNA, 42 bases read in frame from base 1. The V and J genes are TRBV10-3 and TRBJ1-1; 10 bases in between match TRBD1. Sample: peripheral blood. The receptor was isolated from an elderly woman in a cohort sampled during active or convalescent COVID-19. CDR3 reads: CAISPGQGITEAFF. The nucleotides read TGTGCCATCAGCCCGGGACAGGGGATCACTGAAGCTTTCTTT.